A selection of T cell receptor beta chains follows, all from one sample in a study of identical twins. TCRdb used MiXCR to reprocess the 5' RACE reads, holding one entry per CDR3 protein. Among some 96,000 distinct CDR3 sequences, about 6% were seen once, and the ten largest hold approximately 12%. The sample comprised memory T cells sorted from blood. These receptors were taken from a woman between 45 and 65 years old in good health. CDR3s include the opening cysteine and the closing phenylalanine or tryptophan. D genes are given only for firm matches. Clone size is given for some rows only: seen once, a few or many times, or a class if the clone is expanded.

>TRBD1|TRBJ2-4|TRBV23-1|-
CASGAPDRVVKNIQYF
TGCGCCAGCGGGGCCCCGGACAGGGTGGTCAAAAACATTCAGTACTTC
>TRBD1|TRBJ1-1|TRBV20-1|many
CSAQTGATNTEAFF
TGCAGTGCACAGACAGGGGCGACGAACACTGAAGCTTTCTTT
>-|TRBJ2-7|TRBV5-1|many
CASSRADRYEQYF
TGCGCCAGCAGCCGTGCTGACCGGTACGAGCAGTACTTC
>TRBD1|TRBJ2-2|TRBV20-1|many
CSARYTGTGATGELFF
TGCAGTGCTAGATACACCGGGACAGGGGCCACCGGGGAGCTGTTTTTT
>-|TRBJ2-7|TRBV7-9|few
CASKEVTYEQYF
TGTGCCAGCAAGGAAGTTACCTACGAGCAGTACTTC
>-|TRBJ2-7|TRBV7-9|many
CASSLAGFYEQYF
TGTGCCAGCAGCTTAGCGGGTTTCTACGAGCAGTACTTC
>-|TRBJ2-1|TRBV5-1|many
CASSPGRGTYNEQFF
TGCGCCAGCAGCCCGGGGCGCGGAACCTACAATGAGCAGTTCTTC
>-|TRBJ2-2|TRBV30|-
CAWEVGANTGELFF
TGTGCCTGGGAGGTGGGGGCGAACACCGGGGAGCTGTTTTTT
>TRBD1|TRBJ1-1|TRBV29-1|many
CSVGQGGVSTEAFF
TGCAGCGTTGGTCAGGGGGGCGTGAGCACTGAAGCTTTCTTT
>-|TRBJ2-2|TRBV5-1|many
CASNPMGTGELFF
TGCGCCAGCAACCCAATGGGCACCGGGGAGCTGTTTTTT
>TRBD1|TRBJ2-7|TRBV5-1|many
CASSLAGTGMSEQYF
TGCGCCAGCAGCTTGGCTGGGACAGGGATGAGCGAGCAGTACTTC
>-|TRBJ2-1|TRBV5-1|many
CASSLRLGNEQFF
TGCGCCAGCAGCTTACGACTTGGCAATGAGCAGTTCTTC
>TRBD2|TRBJ2-2|TRBV6-5|-
CASRQGGRTGELFF
TGTGCCAGCCGGCAGGGAGGGCGAACCGGGGAGCTGTTTTTT
>TRBD2|TRBJ2-5|TRBV20-1|-
CSARAGGASPPTQYF
TGCAGTGCTAGAGCGGGGGGAGCATCTCCCCCGACCCAGTACTTC
>TRBD2|TRBJ2-5|TRBV27|many
CASMLEWGGTQYF
TGTGCCAGCATGCTTGAGTGGGGGGGGACCCAGTACTTC
>-|TRBJ1-1|TRBV5-6|many
CASSSLIGREGNTEAFF
TGTGCCAGCAGCTCTCTGATCGGAAGGGAGGGGAACACTGAAGCTTTCTTT
>-|TRBJ2-2|TRBV25-1|many
CASSVRPGELFF
TGTGCCAGCAGTGTCCGACCCGGGGAGCTGTTTTTT
>TRBD2|TRBJ2-7|TRBV5-6|-
CASSLAGGGYEQYF
TGTGCCAGCAGCTTGGCGGGAGGAGGGTACGAGCAGTACTTC
>-|TRBJ1-5|TRBV5-6|many
CASSRHARTVTNQPQHF
TGTGCCAGCAGCCGACACGCGCGGACGGTGACCAATCAGCCCCAGCATTTT
>TRBD1|TRBJ2-7|TRBV7-9|many
CASSPGDRGREQYF
TGTGCCAGCAGCCCTGGGGACAGGGGGCGTGAGCAGTACTTC
>-|TRBJ1-1|TRBV11-2|few
CASSLNPGVNTEAFF
TGTGCCAGCAGCTTAAATCCTGGAGTGAACACTGAAGCTTTCTTT
>-|TRBJ2-3|TRBV27|few
CASSFLSSTRTDTQYF
TGTGCCAGCAGTTTTCTATCGAGTACCCGCACAGATACGCAGTATTTT
>-|TRBJ2-1|TRBV4-1|many
CASSQVGLPYNEQFF
TGCGCCAGCAGCCAAGTAGGACTTCCCTACAATGAGCAGTTCTTC
>-|TRBJ1-1|TRBV6-5|many
CASSQDRSRGTEAFF
TGTGCCAGCAGCCAGGACCGGTCCCGTGGGACTGAAGCTTTCTTT
>-|TRBJ2-3|TRBV9|many
CASSVGYTDTQYF
TGTGCCAGCAGCGTGGGCTACACAGATACGCAGTATTTT
>-|TRBJ2-7|TRBV12-3/TRBV12-4|many
CASSLGRGEQYF
TGTGCCAGCAGTTTGGGACGCGGCGAGCAGTACTTC
>TRBD1|TRBJ2-7|TRBV7-2|many
CASSPGGHRGNEQYF
TGTGCCAGCAGCCCGGGCGGTCACAGGGGCAACGAGCAGTACTTC
>TRBD2|TRBJ2-1|TRBV20-1|many
CSVGPGGNEQFF
TGCAGTGTGGGGCCGGGGGGCAATGAGCAGTTCTTC
>-|TRBJ1-2|TRBV4-2|-
CASSPDAGFGSYYGYTF
TGTGCCAGCAGCCCGGATGCAGGGTTTGGTTCGTACTATGGCTACACCTTC
>TRBD2|TRBJ2-5|TRBV5-5|many
CASSFPDSGEETQYF
TGTGCCAGCAGCTTTCCGGATAGCGGGGAAGAGACCCAGTACTTC
>-|TRBJ2-5|TRBV7-9|many
CASDEVLETQYF
TGTGCCAGCGATGAAGTTCTCGAGACCCAGTACTTC
>TRBD1|TRBJ2-1|TRBV20-1|many
CSARGVGTGDNEQFF
TGCAGTGCTAGAGGGGTTGGGACAGGGGACAATGAGCAGTTCTTC
>-|TRBJ2-7|TRBV15|many
CATSTSGVWREEQYF
TGTGCCACCAGCACATCGGGAGTTTGGAGAGAGGAGCAGTACTTC
>-|TRBJ1-1|TRBV6-6|few
CASNLSGTGIAFF
TGTGCCAGCAACCTATCCGGGACGGGGATAGCTTTCTTT
>TRBD2|TRBJ2-1|TRBV5-6|many
CASRKGLAGTYNEQFF
TGTGCCAGCAGAAAGGGACTAGCGGGGACTTACAATGAGCAGTTCTTC
>TRBD1|TRBJ2-7|TRBV10-1|many
CASSESGDRAYEQYF
TGCGCCAGCAGTGAGTCCGGGGACAGGGCCTACGAGCAGTACTTC
>TRBD2|TRBJ2-1|TRBV12-3/TRBV12-4|many
CASSPGTTYNEQFF
TGTGCCAGCAGTCCTGGGACTACCTACAATGAGCAGTTCTTC
>-|TRBJ1-1|TRBV5-1|many
CASSLRYGAEAFF
TGCGCCAGCAGCTTACGCTACGGGGCTGAAGCTTTCTTT
>-|TRBJ2-7|TRBV12-3/TRBV12-4|few
CASSKLPPTRKGEQYF
TGTGCCAGCAGCAAGCTACCCCCGACTAGGAAGGGCGAGCAGTACTTC
>-|TRBJ2-5|TRBV6-1|few
CASSEDFGRTETQYF
TGTGCCAGCAGTGAAGACTTCGGCAGGACAGAGACCCAGTACTTC
>TRBD2|TRBJ2-1|TRBV18|many
CASSPARESSEQFF
TGTGCCAGCTCACCCGCGCGGGAGTCTAGTGAGCAGTTCTTC
>-|TRBJ2-1|TRBV20-1|many
CSARYQGRGLYNEQFF
TGCAGTGCTAGATACCAGGGGAGGGGGCTATACAATGAGCAGTTCTTC
>-|TRBJ1-6|TRBV7-9|many
CASIGMENSPLHF
TGTGCCAGCATCGGGATGGAAAATTCACCCCTCCACTTT
>-|TRBJ1-2|TRBV24-1|many
CATSWGYGYTF
TGTGCCACCAGTTGGGGCTATGGCTACACCTTC
>-|TRBJ2-1|TRBV3-1|many
CASSPQLLNEQFF
TGTGCCAGCAGCCCACAGCTTCTCAATGAGCAGTTCTTC
>TRBD1|TRBJ2-3|TRBV9|many
CASSAQTGGADTQYF
TGTGCCAGCAGCGCACAGACAGGGGGCGCAGATACGCAGTATTTT
>TRBD1|TRBJ1-2|TRBV16|many
CASSQAGGTYGYTF
TGTGCCAGCAGCCAAGCAGGGGGGACCTATGGCTACACCTTC
>TRBD1|TRBJ1-5|TRBV19|many
CASSLGQVNNQPQHF
TGTGCCAGTAGTTTGGGACAGGTAAACAATCAGCCCCAGCATTTT
>-|TRBJ2-3|TRBV10-3|many
CAISDPTRGSTDTQYF
TGTGCCATCAGTGACCCAACCCGCGGGAGCACAGATACGCAGTATTTT
>-|TRBJ2-5|TRBV2|-
CASTSGLQETQYF
TGTGCCAGCACCTCGGGCCTCCAAGAGACCCAGTACTTC